This TCR beta chain was captured in a study of cytotoxic CD8 clonotypes in ibrutinib-treated CLL. Across the whole study: A mean of approximately 260,000 productive templates and 100,000 or so productive rearrangements was obtained per sample. General observations from the study: Public clonotypes proved infrequent, and on treatment they shrank or remained steady. Clonality increased at ibrutinib response and stayed stable in sustained remission. At progression, however, it fell back toward baseline.

Sequencing sought depths of 1 in 200,000 to 1 in 1 million T cells. Assay used: immunoSEQ multiplex PCR; TCRdb lists only in-frame clones, some missing. The data show roughly 330,000 clones, roughly 70% seen once. In the case of this clone: Its antigen remains unidentified.

The receptor was isolated from a human donor with chronic lymphocytic leukemia. This material consisted of PBMCs, taken after 36 months of ibrutinib treatment.

CDR3 bases: TGTGCCAGCAGTCTCACCGGGACAGGGTTAACCGAGCAGTACTTC. Residues: CASSLTGTGLTEQYF. The chain carries TRBV28 and TRBJ2-7; 9 positions match TRBD1. The V and J ends lost 5 bases and 6 bases, in that order; junction bases with no gene match: 11. The length of the CDR3 is 15 residues. The V gene's germline CDR1 is MDHEN and CDR2 SYDVKM.